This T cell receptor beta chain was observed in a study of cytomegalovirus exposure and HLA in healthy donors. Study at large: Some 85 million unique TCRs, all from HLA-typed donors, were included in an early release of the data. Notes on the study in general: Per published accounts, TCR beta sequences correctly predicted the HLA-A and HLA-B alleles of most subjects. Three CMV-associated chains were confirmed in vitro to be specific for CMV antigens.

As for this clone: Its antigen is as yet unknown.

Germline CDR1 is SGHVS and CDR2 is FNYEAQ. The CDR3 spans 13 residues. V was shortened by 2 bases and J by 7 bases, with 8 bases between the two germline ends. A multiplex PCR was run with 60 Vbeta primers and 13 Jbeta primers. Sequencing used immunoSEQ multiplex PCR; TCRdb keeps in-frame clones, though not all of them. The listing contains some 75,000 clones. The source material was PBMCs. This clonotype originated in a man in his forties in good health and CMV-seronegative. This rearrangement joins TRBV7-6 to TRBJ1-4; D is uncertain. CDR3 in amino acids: CASSLFLGEKLFF. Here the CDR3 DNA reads TGTGCCAGCAGCTTATTTCTAGGTGAAAAACTGTTTTTT.